This T cell receptor beta chain was observed in a study of beta chain features in type 1 diabetes. The study, taken as a whole, reports: TCRB CDR3 length was moderately but significantly reduced in all four CD4+ subsets of Type 1 diabetes patients. Although PCR might favor shorter templates, it would do so equally in patients and controls.

Isolated RNA was reverse transcribed in full, so expressed TCRB transcripts were sequenced. The protocol was immunoSEQ multiplex PCR, while the TCRdb copy is restricted to in-frame clones and leaves out a portion. The table records 160,000 or so clones, almost 65% of them present only once. Of note for this clone: The target antigen is unknown.

Cells sorted by CD45RO/CCR7/CD25/CD127/CD95/CD27 comprised CD4+ naive, central memory, regulatory and stem cell-like memory cells. The length of the CDR3 is 11 residues. CDR1 DFQATT and CDR2 SNEGSKA come from the germline V gene (reference sequence). The V and J genes are TRBV20-1 and TRBJ2-3; D might be TRBD1 or TRBD2, each matching 6 bases. The specimen sequenced was naive CD4+ T cells from blood. The receptor comes from a man aged 25 to 40 with type 1 diabetes. CDR3 DNA: TGCGGGGGGCTCCCAAGGGATACGCAGTATTTT. It codes for CGGLPRDTQYF.